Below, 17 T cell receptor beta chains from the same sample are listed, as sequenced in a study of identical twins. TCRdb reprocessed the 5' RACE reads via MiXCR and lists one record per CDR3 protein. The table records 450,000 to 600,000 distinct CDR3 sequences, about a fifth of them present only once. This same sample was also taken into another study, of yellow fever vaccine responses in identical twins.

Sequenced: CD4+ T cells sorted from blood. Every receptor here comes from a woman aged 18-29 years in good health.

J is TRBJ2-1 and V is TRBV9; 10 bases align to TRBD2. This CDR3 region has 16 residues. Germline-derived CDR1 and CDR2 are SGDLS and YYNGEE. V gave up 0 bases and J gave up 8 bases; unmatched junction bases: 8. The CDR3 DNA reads TGTGCCAGCAGCGTAGCGGGACTAGCGAGTTTGGATGAGCAGTTCTTC. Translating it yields CASSVAGLASLDEQFF.

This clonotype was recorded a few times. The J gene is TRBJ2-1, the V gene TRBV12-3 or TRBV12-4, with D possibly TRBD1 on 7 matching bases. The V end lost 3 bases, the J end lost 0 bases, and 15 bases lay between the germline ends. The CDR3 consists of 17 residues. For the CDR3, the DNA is TGTGCCAGCAGTTTGGACAGGCTCGGGAGCTCCTACAATGAGCAGTTCTTC. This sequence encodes CASSLDRLGSSYNEQFF.

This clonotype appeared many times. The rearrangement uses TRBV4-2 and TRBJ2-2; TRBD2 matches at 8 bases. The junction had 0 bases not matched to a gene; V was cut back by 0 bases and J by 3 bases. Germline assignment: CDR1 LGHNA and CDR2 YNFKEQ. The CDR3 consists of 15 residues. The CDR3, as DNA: TGTGCCAGCAGCCAAGAAGCGGGAGACACCGGGGAGCTGTTTTTT. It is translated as CASSQEAGDTGELFF.

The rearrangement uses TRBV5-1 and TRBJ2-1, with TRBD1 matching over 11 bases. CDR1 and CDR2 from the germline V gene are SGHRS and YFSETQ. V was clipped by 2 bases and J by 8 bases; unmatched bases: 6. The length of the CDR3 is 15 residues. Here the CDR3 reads CASSFAGQGVDEQFF. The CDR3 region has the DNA TGCGCCAGCAGCTTCGCGGGACAGGGGGTCGATGAGCAGTTCTTC. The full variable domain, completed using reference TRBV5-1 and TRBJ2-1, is KAGVTQTPRYLIKTRGQQVTLSCSPISGHRSVSWYQQTPGQGLQFLFEYFSETQRNKGNFPGRFSGRQFSNSRSEMNVSTLELGDSALYLCASSFAGQGVDEQFFGPGTRLTVL.

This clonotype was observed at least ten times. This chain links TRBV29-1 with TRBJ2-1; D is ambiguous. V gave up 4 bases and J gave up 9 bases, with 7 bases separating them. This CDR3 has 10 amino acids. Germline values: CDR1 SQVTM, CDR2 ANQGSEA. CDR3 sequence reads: CSVVGPEQFF. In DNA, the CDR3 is TGCAGCGTTGTCGGGCCTGAGCAGTTCTTC.

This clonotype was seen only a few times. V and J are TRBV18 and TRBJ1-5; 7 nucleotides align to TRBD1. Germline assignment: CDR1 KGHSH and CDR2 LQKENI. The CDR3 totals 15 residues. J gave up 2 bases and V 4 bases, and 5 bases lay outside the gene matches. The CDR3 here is CASSQQGNGNQPQHF. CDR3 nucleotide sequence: TGTGCCAGCTCACAACAGGGGAACGGCAATCAGCCCCAGCATTTT. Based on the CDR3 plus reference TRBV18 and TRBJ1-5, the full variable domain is NAGVMQNPRHLVRRRGQEARLRCSPMKGHSHVYWYRQLPEEGLKFMVYLQKENIIDESGMPKERFSAEFPKEGPSILRIQQVVRGDSAAYFCASSQQGNGNQPQHFGDGTRLSIL.

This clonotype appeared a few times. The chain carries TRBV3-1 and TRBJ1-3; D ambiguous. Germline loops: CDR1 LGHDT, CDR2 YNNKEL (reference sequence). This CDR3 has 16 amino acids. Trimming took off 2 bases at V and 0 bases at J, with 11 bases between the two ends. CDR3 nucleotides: TGTGCCAGCAGCCAAAAAGGATCTCACTCTGGAAACACCATATATTTT. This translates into CASSQKGSHSGNTIYF. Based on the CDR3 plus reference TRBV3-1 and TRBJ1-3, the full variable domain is DTAVSQTPKYLVTQMGNDKSIKCEQNLGHDTMYWYKQDSKKFLKIMFSYNNKELIINETVPNRFSPKSPDKAHLNLHINSLELGDSAVYFCASSQKGSHSGNTIYFGEGSWLTVV.

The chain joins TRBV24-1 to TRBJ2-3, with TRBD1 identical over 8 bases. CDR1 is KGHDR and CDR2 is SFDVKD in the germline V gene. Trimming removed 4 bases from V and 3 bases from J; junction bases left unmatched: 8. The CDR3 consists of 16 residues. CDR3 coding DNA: TGTGCCACCAGTGACCCAGGGACAGGTTTGACAGATACGCAGTATTTT. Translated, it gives CATSDPGTGLTDTQYF.

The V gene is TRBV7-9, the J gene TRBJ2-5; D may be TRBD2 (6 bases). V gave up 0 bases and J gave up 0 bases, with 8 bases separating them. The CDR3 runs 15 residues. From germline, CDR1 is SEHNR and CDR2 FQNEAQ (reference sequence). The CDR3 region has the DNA TGTGCCAGCAGCTTAGCTGGGACTTACCAAGAGACCCAGTACTTC. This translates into CASSLAGTYQETQYF.

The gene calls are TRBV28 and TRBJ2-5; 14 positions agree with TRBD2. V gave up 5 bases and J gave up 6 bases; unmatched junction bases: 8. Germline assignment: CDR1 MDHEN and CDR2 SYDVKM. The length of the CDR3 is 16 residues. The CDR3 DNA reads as TGTGCCAGCAGTATGACTAGCGGGGGGGCCTTGAAGACCCAGTACTTC. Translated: CASSMTSGGALKTQYF.

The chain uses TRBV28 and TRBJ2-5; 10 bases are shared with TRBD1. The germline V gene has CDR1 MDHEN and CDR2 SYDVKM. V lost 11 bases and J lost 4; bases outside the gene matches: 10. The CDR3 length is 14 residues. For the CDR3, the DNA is TGTGCCGCAACCCCCGACAGGGGGCTAGAGACCCAGTACTTC. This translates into CAATPDRGLETQYF.

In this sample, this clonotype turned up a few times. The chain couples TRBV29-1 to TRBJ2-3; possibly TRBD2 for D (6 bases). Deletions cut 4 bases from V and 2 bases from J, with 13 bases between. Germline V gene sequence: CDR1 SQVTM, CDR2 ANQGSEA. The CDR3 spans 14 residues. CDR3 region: CSVGRESHTDTQYF. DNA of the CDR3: TGCAGCGTTGGTCGGGAGTCGCACACAGATACGCAGTATTTT.

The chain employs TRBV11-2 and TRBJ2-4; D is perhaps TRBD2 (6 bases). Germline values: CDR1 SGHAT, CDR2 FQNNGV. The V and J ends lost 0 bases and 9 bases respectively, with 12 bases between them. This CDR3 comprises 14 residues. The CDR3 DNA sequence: TGTGCCAGCAGCTTAGATGGGGGGAGGACCATTCAGTACTTC. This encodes CASSLDGGRTIQYF.

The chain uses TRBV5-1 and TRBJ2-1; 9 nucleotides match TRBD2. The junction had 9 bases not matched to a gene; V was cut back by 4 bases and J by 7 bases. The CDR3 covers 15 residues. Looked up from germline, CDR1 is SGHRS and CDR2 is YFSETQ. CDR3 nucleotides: TGCGCCAGCAGCATCGTAGCGGGAGTCGGGAATGAGCAGTTCTTC. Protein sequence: CASSIVAGVGNEQFF.

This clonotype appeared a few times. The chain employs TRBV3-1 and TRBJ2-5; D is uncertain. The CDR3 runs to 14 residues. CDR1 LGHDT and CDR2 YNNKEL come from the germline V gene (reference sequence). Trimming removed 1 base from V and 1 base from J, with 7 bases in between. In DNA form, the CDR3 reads TGTGCCAGCAGCCAAGGGAGACCCCAAGAGACCCAGTACTTC. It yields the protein CASSQGRPQETQYF.

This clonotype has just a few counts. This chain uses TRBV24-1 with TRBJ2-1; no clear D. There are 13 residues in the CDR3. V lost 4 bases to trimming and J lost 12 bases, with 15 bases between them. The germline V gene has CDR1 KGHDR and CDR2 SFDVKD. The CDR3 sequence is CATSEQQVEGQFF. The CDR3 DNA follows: TGTGCCACCAGTGAACAGCAGGTGGAAGGGCAGTTCTTC.

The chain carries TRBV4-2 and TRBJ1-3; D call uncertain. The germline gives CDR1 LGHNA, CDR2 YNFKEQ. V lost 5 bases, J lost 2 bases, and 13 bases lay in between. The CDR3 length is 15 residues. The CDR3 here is CASSSDGPPGNTIYF. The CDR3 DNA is TGTGCCAGCAGCTCGGACGGCCCCCCTGGAAACACCATATATTTT.